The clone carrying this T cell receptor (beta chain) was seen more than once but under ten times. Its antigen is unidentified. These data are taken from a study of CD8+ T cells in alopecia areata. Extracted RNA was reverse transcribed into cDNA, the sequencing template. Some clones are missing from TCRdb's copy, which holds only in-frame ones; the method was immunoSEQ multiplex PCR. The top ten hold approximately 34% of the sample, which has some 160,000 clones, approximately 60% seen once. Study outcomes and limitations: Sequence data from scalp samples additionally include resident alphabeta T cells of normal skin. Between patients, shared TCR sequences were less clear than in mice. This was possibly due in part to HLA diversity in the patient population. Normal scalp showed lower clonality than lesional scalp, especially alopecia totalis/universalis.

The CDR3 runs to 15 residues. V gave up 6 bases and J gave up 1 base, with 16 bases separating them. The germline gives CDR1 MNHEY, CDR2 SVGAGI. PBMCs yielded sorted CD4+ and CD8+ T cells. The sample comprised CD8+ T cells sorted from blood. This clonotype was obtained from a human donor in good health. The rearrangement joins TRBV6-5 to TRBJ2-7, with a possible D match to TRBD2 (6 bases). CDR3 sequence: CASRLGVAVSYEQYF. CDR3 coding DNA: TGTGCCAGCAGACTGGGGGTAGCGGTTTCCTACGAGCAGTACTTC.